This is a list of T cell receptor beta chains from one sample in a study of cytomegalovirus exposure and HLA in healthy donors. Generated by immunoSEQ multiplex PCR, the TCRdb table keeps only in-frame clones and is missing some. The data show 110,000 to 150,000 clones, around 85% seen once. The sequencing sample was made of PBMCs. These receptors came from a woman between 45 and 65 years old in good health and CMV-seropositive. The CDR3 runs from the conserved cysteine through the conserved F or W. A D gene is named only where the DNA matches it firmly. Clone size is given for some rows only: seen once, a few or many times, or a class if the clone is expanded.

j_call	clone_size	d_call	v_call	cdr3_aa	cdr3_nt
TRBJ1-5	-	-	TRBV6-1	CASGRSNQPQHF	TGTGCCAGCGGGCGTAGCAATCAGCCCCAGCATTTT
TRBJ1-2	-	-	TRBV29-1	CSAREGGSYGYTF	TGCAGCGCACGGGAGGGAGGGAGCTATGGCTACACCTTC
TRBJ1-1	-	-	TRBV20-1	CSATWRRAFF	TGCAGTGCCACCTGGAGGAGGGCTTTCTTT
TRBJ2-7	-	-	TRBV7-9	CASNPWGQVNEQYF	TGTGCCAGCAACCCGTGGGGACAAGTTAACGAGCAGTACTTC
TRBJ1-5	few	-	TRBV5-1	CASSPDSRNQPQHF	TGCGCCAGCAGCCCAGACAGCCGCAATCAGCCCCAGCATTTT
TRBJ1-4	-	TRBD1	TRBV10-3	CAISDGTVNEKLFF	TGTGCCATCAGTGATGGGACAGTAAATGAAAAACTGTTTTTT
TRBJ1-3	-	-	TRBV19	CASSTNSGRNTIYF	TGTGCCAGTAGTACCAACTCGGGGAGAAACACCATATATTTT
TRBJ1-2	-	TRBD1	TRBV7-6	CASSPGQGAYGYTF	TGTGCCAGCAGCCCGGGACAGGGGGCCTATGGCTACACCTTC
TRBJ2-3	-	-	TRBV10-3	CAISGGGAGDTQYF	TGTGCCATCAGTGGAGGAGGTGCGGGAGATACGCAGTATTTT
TRBJ2-7	few	-	TRBV7-9	CASSLRDKGHEQYF	TGTGCCAGCAGCTTGCGGGATAAGGGCCACGAGCAGTACTTC
TRBJ2-5	-	TRBD1	TRBV5-1	CASRYRGGGYQETQYF	TGCGCCAGCAGGTACAGGGGCGGTGGGTACCAAGAGACCCAGTACTTC
TRBJ1-2	few	TRBD1	TRBV4-3	CASSQNGQGAGGYTF	TGCGCCAGCAGCCAGAATGGACAGGGGGCGGGTGGCTACACCTTC
TRBJ1-6	-	-	TRBV2	CASSDGGASSYNSPLHF	TGTGCCAGCAGTGATGGCGGGGCGAGCTCCTATAATTCACCCCTCCACTTT
TRBJ2-3	-	TRBD2	TRBV5-5	CASGTSENILTSTDTQYF	TGTGCCAGCGGGACTAGCGAGAATATTCTGACCTCCACAGATACGCAGTATTTT
TRBJ2-7	once	TRBD1	TRBV7-6	CASSPTGVSYEQYF	TGTGCCAGCAGCCCGACAGGGGTCTCCTACGAGCAGTACTTC
TRBJ2-5	-	TRBD2	TRBV5-8	CASSLGLASRETQYF	TGTGCCAGCAGCTTGGGACTAGCGTCCCGAGAGACCCAGTACTTC
TRBJ2-7	-	-	TRBV4-1	CASSQLTVRLGEQYF	TGCGCCAGCAGCCAATTGACAGTTCGGCTTGGCGAGCAGTACTTC
TRBJ2-5	-	TRBD1	TRBV5-1	CASSAAQGNQETQYF	TGCGCCAGCAGCGCGGCACAGGGGAATCAAGAGACCCAGTACTTC
TRBJ2-4	-	-	TRBV7-2	CASSIAPPGEAKNIQYF	TGTGCCAGCAGCATAGCCCCTCCCGGGGAGGCCAAAAACATTCAGTACTTC
TRBJ1-1	-	-	TRBV28	CATKFRVTEAFF	TGTGCCACTAAATTCCGGGTCACTGAAGCTTTCTTT
TRBJ1-2	-	-	TRBV29-1	CSVLQGHYGYTF	TGCAGCGTGCTACAGGGCCACTATGGCTACACCTTC
TRBJ2-2	-	-	TRBV7-2	CASSSVAVPGELFF	TGTGCCAGCAGCTCGGTAGCAGTGCCCGGGGAGCTGTTTTTT
TRBJ2-7	-	TRBD1	TRBV7-9	CASSLGRTGWTYEQYF	TGTGCCAGCAGCTTAGGGCGGACAGGGTGGACCTACGAGCAGTACTTC
TRBJ2-3	-	-	TRBV9	CASSVAGGGDTQYF	TGTGCCAGCAGCGTAGCCGGGGGAGGTGATACGCAGTATTTT
TRBJ1-1	-	TRBD1	TRBV6-1	CASINRGPYTEAFF	TGTGCCAGCATTAACAGGGGGCCCTACACTGAAGCTTTCTTT
TRBJ2-2	-	TRBD2	TRBV7-7	CASSFSSGGYTGELFF	TGTGCTAGCAGCTTTTCTAGCGGGGGGTATACCGGGGAGCTGTTTTTT
TRBJ1-3	-	-	TRBV30	CAWSPSWTHSGNTIYF	TGTGCCTGGAGTCCCTCGTGGACTCACTCTGGAAACACCATATATTTT
TRBJ1-6	-	-	TRBV11-3	CASSLVRGSPLHF	TGTGCCAGCAGCTTAGTAAGAGGTTCACCCCTCCACTTT
TRBJ1-2	-	TRBD1	TRBV9	CASSGDRDRGYTF	TGTGCCAGCAGCGGAGACAGGGATCGAGGCTACACCTTC
TRBJ2-5	-	TRBD2	TRBV7-8	CASSPGLAGGGTQYF	TGTGCCAGCAGCCCCGGACTAGCGGGGGGAGGGACCCAGTACTTC
TRBJ2-2	-	TRBD2	TRBV7-2	CASSLTSGGGELFF	TGTGCCAGCAGCTTGACTAGCGGGGGCGGGGAGCTGTTTTTT
TRBJ2-5	-	-	TRBV7-9	CASSQAAETQYF	TGTGCCAGCAGCCAAGCGGCCGAGACCCAGTACTTC
TRBJ2-5	-	-	TRBV7-8	CASSSQETQYF	TGTGCCAGCAGCTCACAAGAGACCCAGTACTTC
TRBJ1-1	-	TRBD1	TRBV5-6	CASSLDRGQGTEAFF	TGTGCCAGCAGCTTGGACAGGGGGCAGGGCACTGAAGCTTTCTTT
TRBJ1-5	-	-	TRBV7-2	CASSLVGAGEGHQHF	TGTGCCAGCAGCTTAGTAGGCGCGGGGGAGGGTCACCAGCATTTT
TRBJ1-2	-	-	TRBV4-1	CASSQDTQTDVYGYTF	TGCGCCAGCAGCCAAGATACCCAGACAGACGTCTATGGCTACACCTTC
TRBJ2-5	-	-	TRBV29-1	CSVEGERARGSQYF	TGCAGCGTTGAAGGGGAACGGGCCCGAGGGTCCCAGTACTTC
TRBJ1-3	-	-	TRBV7-2	CASSFTSDTIYF	TGTGCCAGCAGCTTCACCTCGGACACCATATATTTT
TRBJ1-2	-	TRBD1	TRBV4-3	CASNPRGHRGGYTF	TGCGCCAGCAATCCCAGGGGGCATAGGGGTGGCTACACCTTC
TRBJ2-1	few	-	TRBV29-1	CSARNEHNEQFF	TGCAGCGCCCGCAACGAGCACAATGAGCAGTTCTTC
TRBJ2-3	few	-	TRBV5-6	CASSLALGADTQYF	TGTGCCAGCAGCCTAGCCCTCGGGGCAGATACGCAGTATTTT
TRBJ1-1	-	-	TRBV28	CASSYDKPGSFF	TGTGCCAGCAGTTATGACAAGCCGGGGTCTTTCTTT
TRBJ2-7	-	-	TRBV5-1	CASTHGGLYEQYF	TGCGCCAGCACCCATGGGGGCCTATACGAGCAGTACTTC
TRBJ1-6	-	-	TRBV2	CASIDNYNSPLHF	TGTGCCAGCATTGACAACTATAATTCACCCCTCCACTTT
TRBJ1-5	-	TRBD1	TRBV19	CAPCGTGGNQPQHF	TGTGCCCCCTGCGGGACAGGGGGCAATCAGCCCCAGCATTTT
TRBJ2-5	-	TRBD1	TRBV7-9	CASRLEGAETQYF	TGTGCCAGCAGACTAGAGGGGGCAGAGACCCAGTACTTC
TRBJ1-1	-	TRBD1	TRBV27	CATSNRGSDGEAFF	TGTGCCACTAGCAACAGGGGGTCCGACGGGGAAGCTTTCTTT
TRBJ1-6	-	-	TRBV2	CASSGMGQGDSPLHF	TGTGCCAGCAGTGGGATGGGCCAGGGCGACTCACCCCTCCACTTT
TRBJ2-7	-	TRBD1	TRBV11-3	CASSEDREVYEQYF	TGTGCCAGCAGCGAGGACAGGGAAGTCTACGAGCAGTACTTC
TRBJ2-5	few	-	TRBV30	CASSPVQGQETQYF	TGTGCCTCCTCCCCGGTACAGGGCCAAGAGACCCAGTACTTC
TRBJ1-4	-	-	TRBV15	CATSRDLGRSNEKLFF	TGTGCCACCAGCAGAGATCTTGGCAGAAGTAATGAAAAACTGTTTTTT
TRBJ2-5	-	-	TRBV7-6	CASSLGTVTRETQYF	TGTGCCAGCAGCTTAGGAACAGTCACCAGGGAGACCCAGTACTTC
TRBJ1-2	medium-sized	-	TRBV6-5	CASRLQGFGYTF	TGTGCCAGCAGACTCCAGGGATTCGGCTACACCTTC
TRBJ2-7	-	TRBD1	TRBV5-6	CASSLGLMDRAGLEQYF	TGTGCCAGCAGCTTGGGTTTAATGGACAGGGCAGGGCTCGAGCAGTACTTC
TRBJ2-7	-	-	TRBV19	CASKGDQSYEQYF	TGTGCCAGTAAGGGGGACCAATCCTACGAGCAGTACTTC
TRBJ1-6	-	-	TRBV7-2	CASSSQPGHTNSPLHF	TGTGCCAGCAGCTCGCAACCGGGACACACGAATTCACCCCTCCACTTT
TRBJ2-3	-	TRBD1	TRBV19	CATSGQGGPKGDTQYF	TGTGCCACCTCAGGACAGGGAGGCCCCAAGGGAGATACGCAGTATTTT
TRBJ2-1	once	-	TRBV6-5	CASSPFGGGRGEQFF	TGTGCCAGCAGCCCTTTTGGGGGGGGCCGGGGTGAGCAGTTCTTC
TRBJ2-5	-	TRBD2	TRBV27	CASSLLGLAPRRAQYF	TGTGCCAGCAGTTTGTTGGGACTAGCTCCCCGGAGGGCCCAGTACTTC
TRBJ2-5	-	TRBD2	TRBV30	CAWGGRDYQETQYF	TGTGCCTGGGGGGGACGGGACTATCAAGAGACCCAGTACTTC